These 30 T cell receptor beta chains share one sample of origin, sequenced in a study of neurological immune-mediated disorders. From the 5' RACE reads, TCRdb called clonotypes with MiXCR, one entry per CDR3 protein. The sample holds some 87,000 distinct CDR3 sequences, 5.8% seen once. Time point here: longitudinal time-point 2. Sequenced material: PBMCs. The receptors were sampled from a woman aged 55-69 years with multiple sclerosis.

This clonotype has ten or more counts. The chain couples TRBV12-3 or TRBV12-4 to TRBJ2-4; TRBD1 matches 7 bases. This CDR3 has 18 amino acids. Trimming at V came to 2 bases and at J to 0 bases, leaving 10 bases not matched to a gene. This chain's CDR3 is CASSLYRGGQLAKNIQYF. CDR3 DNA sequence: TGTGCCAGCAGTTTATACAGGGGCGGTCAACTAGCCAAAAACATTCAGTACTTC.

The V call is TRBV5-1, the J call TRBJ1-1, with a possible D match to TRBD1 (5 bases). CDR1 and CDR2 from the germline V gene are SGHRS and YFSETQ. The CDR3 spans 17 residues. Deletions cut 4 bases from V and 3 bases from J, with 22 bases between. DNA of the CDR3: TGCGCCAGCAGCAGACGGGACTTCATTATAACTTACACTGAAGCTTTCTTT. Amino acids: CASSRRDFIITYTEAFF.

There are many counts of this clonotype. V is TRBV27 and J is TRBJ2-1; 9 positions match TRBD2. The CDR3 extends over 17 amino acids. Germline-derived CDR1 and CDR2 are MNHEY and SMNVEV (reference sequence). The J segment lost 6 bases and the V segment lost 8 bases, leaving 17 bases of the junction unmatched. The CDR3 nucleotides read TGTGCCAGCGACCTTGCTGGAGGGACTAGCCGATCCAATGAGCAGTTCTTC. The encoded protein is CASDLAGGTSRSNEQFF.

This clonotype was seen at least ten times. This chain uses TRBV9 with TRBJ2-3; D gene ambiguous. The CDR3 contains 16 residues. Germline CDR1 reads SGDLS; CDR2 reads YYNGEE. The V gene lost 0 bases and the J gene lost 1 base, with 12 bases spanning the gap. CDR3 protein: CASSVAPRQGTDTQYF. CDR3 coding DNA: TGTGCCAGCAGCGTAGCCCCTCGGCAGGGCACAGATACGCAGTATTTT.

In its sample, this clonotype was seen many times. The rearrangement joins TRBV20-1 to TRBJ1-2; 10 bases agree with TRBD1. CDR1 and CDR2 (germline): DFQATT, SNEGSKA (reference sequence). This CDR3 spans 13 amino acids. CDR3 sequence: CSADRGQDYGYTF. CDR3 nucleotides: TGCAGCGCCGACAGGGGGCAGGACTATGGCTACACCTTC.

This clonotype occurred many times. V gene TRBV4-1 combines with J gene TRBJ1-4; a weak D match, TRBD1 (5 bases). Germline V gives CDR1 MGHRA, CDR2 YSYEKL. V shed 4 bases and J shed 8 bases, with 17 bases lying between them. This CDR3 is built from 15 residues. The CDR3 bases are TGCGCCAGCAGCCTCCTAAGTGCAGGGTACGAAAAACTGTTTTTT. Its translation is CASSLLSAGYEKLFF.

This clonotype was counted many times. CDR3 coding DNA: TGTGCCAGCAGCTTAGTAGGGCCGAGTGAGCAGTTCTTC. Protein product: CASSLVGPSEQFF. J is TRBJ2-1 and V is TRBV7-2; D is unresolved. V lost 1 base to trimming and J lost 9 bases, with 10 bases between them. Per the germline V gene, CDR1 is SGHTA and CDR2 is FQGNSA. The CDR3 is 13 residues long.

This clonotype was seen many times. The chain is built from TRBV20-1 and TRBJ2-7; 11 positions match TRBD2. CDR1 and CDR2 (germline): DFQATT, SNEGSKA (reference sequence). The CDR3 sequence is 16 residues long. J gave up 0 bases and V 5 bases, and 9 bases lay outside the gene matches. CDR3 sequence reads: CSALTSGGMISYEQYF. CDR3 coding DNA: TGCAGTGCTCTAACTAGCGGGGGCATGATCTCCTACGAGCAGTACTTC.

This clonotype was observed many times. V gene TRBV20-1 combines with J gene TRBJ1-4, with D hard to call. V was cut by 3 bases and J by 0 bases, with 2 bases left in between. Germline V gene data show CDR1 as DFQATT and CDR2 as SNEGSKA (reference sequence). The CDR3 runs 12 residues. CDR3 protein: CSASATNEKLFF. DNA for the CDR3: TGCAGTGCTAGTGCAACTAATGAAAAACTGTTTTTT.

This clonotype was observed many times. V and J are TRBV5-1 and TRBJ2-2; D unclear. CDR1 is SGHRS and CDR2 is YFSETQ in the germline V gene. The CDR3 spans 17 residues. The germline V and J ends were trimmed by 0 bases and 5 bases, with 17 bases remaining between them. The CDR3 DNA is TGCGCCAGCAGCTTGGACCCCATGCAGGTTATGACCGGGGAGCTGTTTTTT. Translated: CASSLDPMQVMTGELFF.

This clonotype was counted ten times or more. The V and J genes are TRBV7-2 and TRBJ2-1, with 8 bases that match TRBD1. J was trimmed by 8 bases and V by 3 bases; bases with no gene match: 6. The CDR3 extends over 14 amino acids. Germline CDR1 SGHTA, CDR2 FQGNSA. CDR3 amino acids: CASSFGDRPHEQFF. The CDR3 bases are TGTGCCAGCAGCTTTGGGGACAGGCCCCATGAGCAGTTCTTC. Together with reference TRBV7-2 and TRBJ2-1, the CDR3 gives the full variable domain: GAGVSQSPSNKVTEKGKDVELRCDPISGHTALYWYRQSLGQGLEFLIYFQGNSAPDKSGLPSDRFSAERTGGSVSTLTIQRTQQEDSAVYLCASSFGDRPHEQFFGPGTRLTVL.

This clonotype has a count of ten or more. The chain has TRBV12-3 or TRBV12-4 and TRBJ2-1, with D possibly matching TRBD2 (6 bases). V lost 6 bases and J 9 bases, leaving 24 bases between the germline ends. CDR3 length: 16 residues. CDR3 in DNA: TGTGCCAGCAGGGGGGACGGGCGGGGATGGGTTTCTGAGCAGTTCTTC. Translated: CASRGDGRGWVSEQFF.

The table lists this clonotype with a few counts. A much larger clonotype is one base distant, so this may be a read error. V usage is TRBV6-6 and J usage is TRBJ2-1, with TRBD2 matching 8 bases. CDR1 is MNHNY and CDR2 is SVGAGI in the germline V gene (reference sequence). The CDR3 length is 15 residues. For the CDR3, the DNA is TGTGTCAGCAGCCTACTAGCGGACTCCTACAATGAGCAGTTCTTC. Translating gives CVSSLLADSYNEQFF.

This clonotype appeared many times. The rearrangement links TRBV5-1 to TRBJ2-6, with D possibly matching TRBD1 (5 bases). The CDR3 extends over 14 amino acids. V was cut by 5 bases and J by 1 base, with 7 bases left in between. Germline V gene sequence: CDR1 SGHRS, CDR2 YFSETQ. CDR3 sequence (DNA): TGCGCCAGCAGATCAGGGTCTGGGGCCAACGTCCTGACTTTC. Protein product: CASRSGSGANVLTF.

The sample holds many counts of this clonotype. This CDR3 reads CASSPASGDNSPLHF. CDR3 bases: TGCGCCAGCAGCCCTGCTTCCGGGGATAATTCACCCCTCCACTTT. The rearrangement joins TRBV5-1 to TRBJ1-6, with no clear D. V gave up 4 bases and J gave up 5 bases, with 13 bases separating them. This CDR3 spans 15 amino acids. The germline V gene encodes CDR1 SGHRS and CDR2 YFSETQ. Together with reference TRBV5-1 and TRBJ1-6, the CDR3 gives the full variable domain: KAGVTQTPRYLIKTRGQQVTLSCSPISGHRSVSWYQQTPGQGLQFLFEYFSETQRNKGNFPGRFSGRQFSNSRSEMNVSTLELGDSALYLCASSPASGDNSPLHFGNGTRLTVT.

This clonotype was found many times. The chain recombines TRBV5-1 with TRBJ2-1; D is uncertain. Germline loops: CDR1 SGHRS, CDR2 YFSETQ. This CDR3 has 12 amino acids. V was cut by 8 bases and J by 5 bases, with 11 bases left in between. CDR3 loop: CASLNRNNEQFF. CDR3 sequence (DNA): TGCGCCAGTTTAAATAGGAACAATGAGCAGTTCTTC.

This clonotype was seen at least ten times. The CDR3 DNA reads TGTGCCAGCAGCTTAATGATGGCGAACACTGAAGCTTTCTTT. As protein: CASSLMMANTEAFF. The rearrangement joins TRBV7-2 to TRBJ1-1; D is unresolved. Trimming removed 2 bases at V and 1 base at J, with 8 bases between. Germline CDR1 reads SGHTA; CDR2 reads FQGNSA. This CDR3 comprises 14 residues.

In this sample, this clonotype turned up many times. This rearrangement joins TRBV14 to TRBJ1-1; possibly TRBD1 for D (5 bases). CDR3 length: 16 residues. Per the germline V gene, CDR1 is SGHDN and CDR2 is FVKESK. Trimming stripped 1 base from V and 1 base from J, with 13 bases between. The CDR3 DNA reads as TGTGCCAGCAGCCAAGTAGACAGACCATCGAACACTGAAGCTTTCTTT. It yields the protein CASSQVDRPSNTEAFF.

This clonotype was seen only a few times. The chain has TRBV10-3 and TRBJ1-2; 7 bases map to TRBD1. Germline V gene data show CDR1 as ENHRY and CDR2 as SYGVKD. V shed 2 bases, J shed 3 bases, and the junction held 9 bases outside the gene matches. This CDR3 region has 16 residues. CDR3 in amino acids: CAISETGVIRYYGYTF. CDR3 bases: TGTGCCATCAGTGAGACAGGGGTTATTCGGTACTATGGCTACACCTTC.

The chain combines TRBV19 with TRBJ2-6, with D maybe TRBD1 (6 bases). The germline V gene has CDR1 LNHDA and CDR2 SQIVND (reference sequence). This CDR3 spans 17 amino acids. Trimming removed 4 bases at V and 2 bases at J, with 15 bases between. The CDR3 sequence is CASSRRLQGTGANVLTF. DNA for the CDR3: TGTGCCAGTAGTAGGCGACTCCAGGGGACTGGGGCCAACGTCCTGACTTTC. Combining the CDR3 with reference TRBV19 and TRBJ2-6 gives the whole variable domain DGGITQSPKYLFRKEGQNVTLSCEQNLNHDAMYWYRQDPGQGLRLIYYSQIVNDFQKGDIAEGYSVSREKKESFPLTVTSAQKNPTAFYLCASSRRLQGTGANVLTFGAGSRLTVL.

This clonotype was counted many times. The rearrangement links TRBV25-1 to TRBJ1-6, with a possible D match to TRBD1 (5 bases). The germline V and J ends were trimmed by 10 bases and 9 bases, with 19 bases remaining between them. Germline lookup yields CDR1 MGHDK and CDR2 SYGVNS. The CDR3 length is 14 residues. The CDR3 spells CATTPLEGASPLHF. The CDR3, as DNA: TGTGCCACCACCCCTCTAGAAGGGGCTTCACCCCTCCACTTT.

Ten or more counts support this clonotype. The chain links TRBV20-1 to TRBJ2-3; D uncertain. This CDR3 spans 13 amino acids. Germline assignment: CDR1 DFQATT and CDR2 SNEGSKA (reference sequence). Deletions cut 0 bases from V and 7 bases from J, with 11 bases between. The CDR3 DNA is TGCAGTGCTAGAGATTATATAAAGAATACGCAGTATTTT. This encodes CSARDYIKNTQYF.

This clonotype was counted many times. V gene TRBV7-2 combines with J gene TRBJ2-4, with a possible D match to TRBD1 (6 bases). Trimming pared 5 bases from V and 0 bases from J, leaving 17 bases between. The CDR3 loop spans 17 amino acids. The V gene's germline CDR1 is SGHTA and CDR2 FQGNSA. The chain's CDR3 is CASSPERAGAAKNIQYF. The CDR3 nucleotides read TGTGCCAGCAGCCCCGAGAGGGCAGGGGCAGCCAAAAACATTCAGTACTTC. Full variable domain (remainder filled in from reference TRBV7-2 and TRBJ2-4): GAGVSQSPSNKVTEKGKDVELRCDPISGHTALYWYRQSLGQGLEFLIYFQGNSAPDKSGLPSDRFSAERTGGSVSTLTIQRTQQEDSAVYLCASSPERAGAAKNIQYFGAGTRLSVL.

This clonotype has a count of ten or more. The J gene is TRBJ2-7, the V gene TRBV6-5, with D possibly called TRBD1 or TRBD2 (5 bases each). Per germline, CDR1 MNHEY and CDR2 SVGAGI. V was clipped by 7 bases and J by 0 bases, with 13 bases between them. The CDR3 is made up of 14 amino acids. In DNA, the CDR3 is TGTGCCAGCACCCCTCGGGGCGGCTCCTACGAGCAGTACTTC. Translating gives CASTPRGGSYEQYF.

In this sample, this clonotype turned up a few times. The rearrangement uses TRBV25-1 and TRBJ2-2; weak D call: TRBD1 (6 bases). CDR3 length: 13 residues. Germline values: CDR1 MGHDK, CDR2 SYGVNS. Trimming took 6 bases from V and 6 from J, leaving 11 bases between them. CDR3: CASSKQGSGELFF. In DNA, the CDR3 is TGTGCCAGCAGCAAACAGGGCTCCGGGGAGCTGTTTTTT.

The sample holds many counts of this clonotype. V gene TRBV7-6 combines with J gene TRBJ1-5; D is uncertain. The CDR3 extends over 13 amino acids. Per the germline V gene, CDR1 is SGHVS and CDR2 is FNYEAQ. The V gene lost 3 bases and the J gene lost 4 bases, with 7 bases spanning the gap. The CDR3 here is CASSFGDNQPQHF. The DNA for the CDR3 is TGTGCCAGCAGCTTCGGGGATAATCAGCCCCAGCATTTT.

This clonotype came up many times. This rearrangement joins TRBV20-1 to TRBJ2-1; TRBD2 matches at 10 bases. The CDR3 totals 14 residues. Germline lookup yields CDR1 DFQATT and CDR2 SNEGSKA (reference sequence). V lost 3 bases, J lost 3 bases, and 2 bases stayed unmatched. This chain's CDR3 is CSASASGGYNEQFF. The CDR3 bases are TGCAGTGCTAGTGCTAGCGGGGGCTACAATGAGCAGTTCTTC.

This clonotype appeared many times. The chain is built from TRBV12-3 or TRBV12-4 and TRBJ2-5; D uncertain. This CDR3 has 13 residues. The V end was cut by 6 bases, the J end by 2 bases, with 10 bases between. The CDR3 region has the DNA TGTGCCAGCAGGGCCCAGGAACAAGAGACCCAGTACTTC. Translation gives CASRAQEQETQYF.

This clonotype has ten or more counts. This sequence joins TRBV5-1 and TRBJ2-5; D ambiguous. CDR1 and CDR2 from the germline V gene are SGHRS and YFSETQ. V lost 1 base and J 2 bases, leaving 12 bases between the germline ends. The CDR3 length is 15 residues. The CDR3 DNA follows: TGCGCCAGCAGCTTGAGCCCGGGTATGCAAGAGACCCAGTACTTC. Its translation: CASSLSPGMQETQYF.

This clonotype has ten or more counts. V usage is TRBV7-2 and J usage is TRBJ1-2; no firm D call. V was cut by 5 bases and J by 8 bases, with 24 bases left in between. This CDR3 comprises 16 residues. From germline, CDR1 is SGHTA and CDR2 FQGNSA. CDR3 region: CASSPGDRLPLGGYTF. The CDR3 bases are TGTGCCAGCAGCCCCGGAGATCGGCTCCCCCTCGGGGGCTACACCTTC.